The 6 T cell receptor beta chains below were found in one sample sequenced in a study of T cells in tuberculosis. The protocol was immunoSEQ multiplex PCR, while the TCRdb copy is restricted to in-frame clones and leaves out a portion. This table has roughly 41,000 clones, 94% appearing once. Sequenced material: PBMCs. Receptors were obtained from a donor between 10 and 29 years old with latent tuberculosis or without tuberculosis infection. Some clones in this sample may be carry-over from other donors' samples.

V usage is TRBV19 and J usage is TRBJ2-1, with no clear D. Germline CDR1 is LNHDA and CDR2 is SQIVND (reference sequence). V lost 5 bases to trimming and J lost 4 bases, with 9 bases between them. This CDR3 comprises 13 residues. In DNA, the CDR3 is TGTGCCAGTAGTCCCCTACAGTACAATGAGCAGTTCTTC. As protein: CASSPLQYNEQFF.

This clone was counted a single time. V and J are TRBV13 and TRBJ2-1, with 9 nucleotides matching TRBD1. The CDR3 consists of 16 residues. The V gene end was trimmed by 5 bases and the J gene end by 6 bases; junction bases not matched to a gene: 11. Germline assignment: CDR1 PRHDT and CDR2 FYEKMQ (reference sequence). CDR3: CASSGNRGRDGNEQFF. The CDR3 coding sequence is TGTGCCAGCAGCGGTAACAGGGGGCGAGATGGCAATGAGCAGTTCTTC.

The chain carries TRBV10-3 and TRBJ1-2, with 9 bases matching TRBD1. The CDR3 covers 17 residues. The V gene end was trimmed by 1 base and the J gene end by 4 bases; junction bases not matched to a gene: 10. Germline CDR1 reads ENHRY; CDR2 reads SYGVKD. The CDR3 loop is CAISELDRGGRGYGYTF. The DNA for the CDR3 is TGTGCCATCAGTGAGTTGGACAGGGGCGGCCGGGGCTATGGCTACACCTTC.

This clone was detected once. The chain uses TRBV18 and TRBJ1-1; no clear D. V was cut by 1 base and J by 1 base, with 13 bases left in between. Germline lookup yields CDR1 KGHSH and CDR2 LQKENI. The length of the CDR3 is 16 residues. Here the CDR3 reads CASSPQDAGGNTEAFF. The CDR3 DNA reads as TGTGCCAGCTCACCACAAGACGCAGGAGGGAACACTGAAGCTTTCTTT.

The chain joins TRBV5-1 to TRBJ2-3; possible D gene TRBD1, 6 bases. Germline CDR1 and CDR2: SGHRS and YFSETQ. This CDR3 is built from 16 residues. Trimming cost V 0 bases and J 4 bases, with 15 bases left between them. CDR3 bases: TGCGCCAGCAGCTTGGCCGGTCAGGGGATATCAGATACGCAGTATTTT. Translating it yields CASSLAGQGISDTQYF.

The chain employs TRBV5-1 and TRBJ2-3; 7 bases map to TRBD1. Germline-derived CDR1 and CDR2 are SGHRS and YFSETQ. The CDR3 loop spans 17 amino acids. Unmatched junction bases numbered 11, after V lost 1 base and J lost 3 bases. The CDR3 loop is CASSLILRGTATDTQYF. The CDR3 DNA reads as TGCGCCAGCAGCTTGATCCTTCGTGGGACAGCGACAGATACGCAGTATTTT.